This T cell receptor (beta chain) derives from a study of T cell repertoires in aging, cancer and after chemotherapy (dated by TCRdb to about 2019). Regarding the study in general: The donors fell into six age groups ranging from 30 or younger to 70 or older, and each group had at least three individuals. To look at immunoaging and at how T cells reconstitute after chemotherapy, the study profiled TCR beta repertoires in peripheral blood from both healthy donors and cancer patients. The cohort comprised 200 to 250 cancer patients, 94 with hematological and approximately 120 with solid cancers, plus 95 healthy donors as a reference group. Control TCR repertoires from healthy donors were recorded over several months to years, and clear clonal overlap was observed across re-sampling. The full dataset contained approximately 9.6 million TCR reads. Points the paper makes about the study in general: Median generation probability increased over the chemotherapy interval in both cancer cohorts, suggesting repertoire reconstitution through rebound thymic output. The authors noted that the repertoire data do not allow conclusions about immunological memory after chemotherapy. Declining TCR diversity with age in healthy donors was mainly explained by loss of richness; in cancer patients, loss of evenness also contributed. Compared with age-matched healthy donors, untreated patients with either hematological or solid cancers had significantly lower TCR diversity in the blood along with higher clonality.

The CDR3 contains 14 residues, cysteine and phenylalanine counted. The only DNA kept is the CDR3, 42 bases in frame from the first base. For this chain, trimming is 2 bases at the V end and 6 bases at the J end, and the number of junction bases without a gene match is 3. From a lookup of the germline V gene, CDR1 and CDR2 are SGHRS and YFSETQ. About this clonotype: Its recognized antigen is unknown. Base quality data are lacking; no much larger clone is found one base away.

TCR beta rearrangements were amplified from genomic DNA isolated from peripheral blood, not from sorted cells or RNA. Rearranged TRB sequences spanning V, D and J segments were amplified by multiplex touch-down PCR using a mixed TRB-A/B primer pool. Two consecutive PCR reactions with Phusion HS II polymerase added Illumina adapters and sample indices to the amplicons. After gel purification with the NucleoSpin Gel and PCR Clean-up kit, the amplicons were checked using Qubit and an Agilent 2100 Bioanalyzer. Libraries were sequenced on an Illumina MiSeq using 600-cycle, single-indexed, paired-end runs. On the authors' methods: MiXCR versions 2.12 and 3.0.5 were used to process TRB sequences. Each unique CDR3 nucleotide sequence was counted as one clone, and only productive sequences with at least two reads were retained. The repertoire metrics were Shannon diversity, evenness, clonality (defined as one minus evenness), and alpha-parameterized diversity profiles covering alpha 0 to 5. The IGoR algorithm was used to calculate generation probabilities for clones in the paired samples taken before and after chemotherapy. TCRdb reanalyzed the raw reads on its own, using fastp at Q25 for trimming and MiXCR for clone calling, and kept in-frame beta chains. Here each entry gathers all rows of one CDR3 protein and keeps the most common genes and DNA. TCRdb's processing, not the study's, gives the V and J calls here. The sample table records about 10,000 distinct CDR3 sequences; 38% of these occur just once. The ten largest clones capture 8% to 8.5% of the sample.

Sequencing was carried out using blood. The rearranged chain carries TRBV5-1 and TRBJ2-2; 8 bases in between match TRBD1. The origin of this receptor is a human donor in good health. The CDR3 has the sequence CASSFSGGAGELFF. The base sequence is TGCGCCAGCAGCTTCTCAGGGGGCGCCGGGGAGCTGTTTTTT.